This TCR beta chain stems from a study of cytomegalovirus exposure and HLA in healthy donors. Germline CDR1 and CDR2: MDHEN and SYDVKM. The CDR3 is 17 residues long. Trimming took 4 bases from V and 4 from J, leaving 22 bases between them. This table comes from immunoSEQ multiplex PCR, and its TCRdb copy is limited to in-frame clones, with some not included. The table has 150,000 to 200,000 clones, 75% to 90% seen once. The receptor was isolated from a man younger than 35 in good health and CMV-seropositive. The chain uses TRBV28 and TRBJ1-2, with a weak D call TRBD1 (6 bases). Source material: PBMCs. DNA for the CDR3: TGTGCCAGCAGTTCATCCATTGGGGGGGGCATGGGCTATGGCTACACCTTC. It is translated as CASSSSIGGGMGYGYTF.